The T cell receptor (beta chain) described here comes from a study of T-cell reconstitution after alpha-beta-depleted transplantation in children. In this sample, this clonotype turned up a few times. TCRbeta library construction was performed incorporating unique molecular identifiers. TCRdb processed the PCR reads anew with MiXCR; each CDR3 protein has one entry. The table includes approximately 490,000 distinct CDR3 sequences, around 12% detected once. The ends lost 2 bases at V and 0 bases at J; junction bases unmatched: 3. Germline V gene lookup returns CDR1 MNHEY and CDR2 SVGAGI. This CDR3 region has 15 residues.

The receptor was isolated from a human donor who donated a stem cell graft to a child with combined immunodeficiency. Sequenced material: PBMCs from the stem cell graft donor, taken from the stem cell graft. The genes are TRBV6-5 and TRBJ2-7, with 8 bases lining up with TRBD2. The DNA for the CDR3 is TGTGCCAGCAGTTACAACGGGGGGGACTCCTACGAGCAGTACTTC. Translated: CASSYNGGDSYEQYF.